This T cell receptor (beta chain) comes out of a study of T cells in Graves' hyperthyroidism and ophthalmopathy. Notes on the study in general: Ophthalmopathy was distinguished from stable hyperthyroidism by 13 V-J signatures. Before onset, by a median of about six months, the model predicted ophthalmopathy. In blood, most of the thyroid clonotypes expanded above 0.001 were also present.

RNA transcripts yielded amplified TCR beta CDR3 regions. A set of HTBI primers served as the primers for a first-round RT-PCR of the TCR CDR3. TCRdb reprocessed the multiplex PCR reads via MiXCR and lists one record per CDR3 protein. This table holds 500,000 to 800,000 distinct CDR3 sequences, nearly 45% found once. This CDR3 is built from 18 residues. With V trimmed by 5 bases and J by 2 bases, 16 bases remained unmatched. Germline V gene sequence: CDR1 SGHVS, CDR2 FQNEAQ. Uncontrolled infections, other autoimmune diseases, pregnancy or lactation led to exclusion of patients. In its sample, this clonotype was seen a few times. Antigen: not known.

The TCR sequence derives from an adult man with Graves' disease, either hyperthyroidism or ophthalmopathy (not recorded which). The specimen was peripheral blood or thyroid tissue (not recorded which). The chain is built from TRBV7-8 and TRBJ2-5, with 8 bases that match TRBD2. In DNA, the CDR3 is TGTGCCAGCAGCCAAGTGGGCCCCACCGAGCGGGGGCAAGAGACCCAGTACTTC. It specifies CASSQVGPTERGQETQYF.